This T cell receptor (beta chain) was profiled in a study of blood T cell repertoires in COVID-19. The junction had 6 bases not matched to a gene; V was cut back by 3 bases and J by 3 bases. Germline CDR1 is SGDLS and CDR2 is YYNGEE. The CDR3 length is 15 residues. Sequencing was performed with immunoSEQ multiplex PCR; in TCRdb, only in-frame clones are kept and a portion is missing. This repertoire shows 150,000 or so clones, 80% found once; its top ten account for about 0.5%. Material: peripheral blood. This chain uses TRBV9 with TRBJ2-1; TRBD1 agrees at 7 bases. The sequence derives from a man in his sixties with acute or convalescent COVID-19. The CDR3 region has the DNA TGTGCCAGCAGCGAACAGGGGACCTTCTACAATGAGCAGTTCTTC. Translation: CASSEQGTFYNEQFF.